Following are 25 T cell receptor beta chains from one sample sequenced in a study of T-cell memory formation after mild COVID-19 (dated by TCRdb to the early 2020s). The library was produced with 5' RACE. Data came from an Illumina NovaSeq 6000. TCRdb took the public reads, trimmed them with fastp at Q25, ran MiXCR for clone calling and kept in-frame beta chains. Here each entry gathers all rows of one CDR3 protein and keeps the most common genes and DNA. This sample has fewer than 700,000 distinct CDR3 sequences in its table, and roughly 21% of those were observed once. Of the sample, about 8.2% is held by the ten largest clones. Sequences were obtained from PBMCs or a T cell subset sorted from them (not recorded which). All receptors derive from an adult woman who had mild COVID-19 (a few samples of this study predate the infection). The sample titles of this study are shuffled in the database, so cell type and time point are left out; the donor was told from shared clones.

The chain is built from TRBV10-3 and TRBJ1-1; D gene ambiguous. This CDR3 is 15 amino acids long. Germline CDR1 reads ENHRY; CDR2 reads SYGVKD. V lost 2 bases and J lost 5, with 15 bases in between. CDR3 protein: CAISEGPGLRTEAFF. CDR3 nucleotide sequence: TGTGCCATCAGTGAGGGACCGGGATTAAGAACTGAAGCTTTCTTT.

V and J are TRBV6-6 and TRBJ2-7, with 13 nucleotides matching TRBD2. The CDR3 is 19 amino acids. The ends lost 2 bases at V and 2 bases at J; junction bases unmatched: 12. Germline-derived CDR1 and CDR2 are MNHNY and SVGAGI (reference sequence). CDR3 region: CASSYGGRLAGGRTYEQYF. The CDR3 DNA reads as TGTGCCAGCAGTTACGGGGGCCGACTAGCGGGGGGCCGAACCTACGAGCAGTACTTC.

V is TRBV5-1 and J is TRBJ2-5, with D perhaps TRBD1 (6 bases). The CDR3 extends over 15 amino acids. The germline CDR1 and CDR2 sequences are SGHRS and YFSETQ. V lost 3 bases, J lost 5 bases, and 17 bases lay in between. The CDR3, as DNA: TGCGCCAGCAGCTATGGTGTTGGGGGCGAGGAGACCCAGTACTTC. Its protein product is CASSYGVGGEETQYF.

The V and J genes are TRBV12-3 or TRBV12-4 and TRBJ2-4; 10 bases agree with TRBD2. J lost 1 base, V lost 4 bases, and 7 bases had no gene match. The CDR3 spans 17 residues. CDR3 region: CASSSSGRGLAKNIQYF. The CDR3 region has the DNA TGTGCCAGCAGTTCTAGCGGGAGAGGGTTGGCCAAAAACATTCAGTACTTC.

This sequence joins TRBV4-1 and TRBJ1-2; 7 bases agree with TRBD1. The CDR3 loop spans 14 amino acids. V was clipped by 6 bases and J by 4 bases; unmatched bases: 8. Germline CDR1 MGHRA, CDR2 YSYEKL. CDR3 nucleotide sequence: TGCGCCAGCAGGAATCCAGGGGGTATCTATGGCTACACCTTC. It encodes CASRNPGGIYGYTF.

This chain connects TRBV7-9 to TRBJ1-1, with 7 bases matching TRBD1. V was pared by 4 bases and J by 4 bases, with 6 bases of the junction left unmatched. This CDR3 contains 14 residues. Germline CDR1 SEHNR, CDR2 FQNEAQ (reference sequence). CDR3 DNA: TGTGCCAGCAGCTACCCAGGGGGAGTCACTGAAGCTTTCTTT. Translating gives CASSYPGGVTEAFF.

The chain joins TRBV2 to TRBJ2-1; 9 nucleotides match TRBD1. Germline V gene sequence: CDR1 SNHLY, CDR2 FYNNEI. V was pared by 3 bases and J by 13 bases, with 4 bases of the junction left unmatched. CDR3 length: 12 amino acids. This chain's CDR3 is CASSDRDRDQFF. The CDR3, as DNA: TGTGCCAGCAGTGATAGGGACAGGGATCAGTTCTTC. Supplemented by reference TRBV2 and TRBJ2-1, the full variable domain reads EPEVTQTPSHQVTQMGQEVILRCVPISNHLYFYWYRQILGQKVEFLVSFYNNEISEKSEIFDDQFSVERPDGSNFTLKIRSTKLEDSAMYFCASSDRDRDQFFGPGTRLTVL.

J is TRBJ1-4 and V is TRBV28; 8 bases align to TRBD1. The CDR3 contains 15 residues. The V and J ends lost 2 bases and 5 bases, in that order; junction bases with no gene match: 4. CDR1 and CDR2 from the germline V gene are MDHEN and SYDVKM. The CDR3 DNA reads TGTGCCAGCAGTTTACAGGGGGCCCTAAATGAAAAACTGTTTTTT. Its translation is CASSLQGALNEKLFF.

Only a few counts were recorded for this clonotype. This rearrangement joins TRBV7-8 to TRBJ2-1; D is undetermined. From germline, CDR1 is SGHVS and CDR2 FQNEAQ. Trimming removed 4 bases from V and 0 bases from J, with 10 bases in between. The CDR3 loop spans 15 amino acids. The CDR3 region is CASSSAAPSYNEQFF. The CDR3 DNA reads as TGTGCCAGCAGCTCCGCGGCCCCCTCCTACAATGAGCAGTTCTTC.

The CDR3 DNA is TGTGCCAGCAGCTTGGTTTTTGCCAGGGTGGATCAGCCCCAGCATTTT. The encoded protein is CASSLVFARVDQPQHF. This chain joins TRBV5-5 and TRBJ1-5, with a possible D match to TRBD1 (5 bases). Per germline, CDR1 SGHKS and CDR2 YYEKEE (reference sequence). The CDR3 totals 16 residues. The V and J ends lost 0 bases and 5 bases respectively, with 15 bases between them.

This rearrangement joins TRBV10-3 to TRBJ2-7, with 8 positions matching TRBD1. The CDR3 covers 12 residues. Per the germline V gene, CDR1 is ENHRY and CDR2 is SYGVKD. After removal of 10 bases from V and 1 base from J, the junction contained 3 bases not matched to a gene. In nucleotides, the CDR3 is TGTGCCACTGGGACAGGTTCCTACGAGCAGTACTTC. This sequence encodes CATGTGSYEQYF.

A few counts support this clonotype. This sequence joins TRBV12-3 or TRBV12-4 and TRBJ2-5, with 9 positions matching TRBD2. Unmatched junction bases numbered 8, after V lost 3 bases and J lost 6 bases. This CDR3 has 15 residues. The DNA of the CDR3 is TGTGCCAGCAGTTTTATTAGCGGGAGTAGGAAGACCCAGTACTTC. This translates into CASSFISGSRKTQYF.

This clonotype showed up just a few times. The CDR3 DNA sequence: TGTGCCAGCAGCGTGTCGGGGACCTTACAAGAGACCCAGTACTTC. As protein: CASSVSGTLQETQYF. This chain joins TRBV9 and TRBJ2-5, with D perhaps TRBD1 or TRBD2 (5 bases each). Germline CDR1 SGDLS, CDR2 YYNGEE. V shed 2 bases and J shed 2 bases, with 13 bases lying between them. This CDR3 has 15 residues.

A few counts support this clonotype. DNA for the CDR3: TGTGCCAGCAGCATTGTGGGCAATCAGCCCCAGCATTTT. Translating gives CASSIVGNQPQHF. This chain connects TRBV27 to TRBJ1-5, with D unresolved. The germline gives CDR1 MNHEY, CDR2 SMNVEV (reference sequence). V was clipped by 6 bases and J by 2 bases, with 8 bases between them. This CDR3 comprises 13 residues.

This clonotype appeared many times. The chain's CDR3 is CASSPLVDTQYF. The CDR3 DNA is TGTGCCAGCAGCCCTCTAGTGGATACGCAGTATTTT. The rearrangement joins TRBV7-9 to TRBJ2-3; unclear D gene. The V end lost 5 bases, the J end lost 6 bases, and 9 bases lay between the germline ends. The CDR3 spans 12 residues. CDR1 and CDR2 from the germline V gene are SEHNR and FQNEAQ (reference sequence).

The V gene is TRBV7-9, the J gene TRBJ2-2, with D possibly matching TRBD1 (6 bases). This CDR3 is built from 14 residues. Per germline, CDR1 SEHNR and CDR2 FQNEAQ (reference sequence). V was trimmed by 5 bases and J by 3 bases, leaving 10 bases between them. Here the CDR3 DNA reads TGTGCCAGCAGCCCGACAGGTCACACCGGGGAGCTGTTTTTT. Its protein product is CASSPTGHTGELFF.

This clonotype was found once. The chain carries TRBV24-1 and TRBJ1-5; D is ambiguous. Germline CDR1 is KGHDR and CDR2 is SFDVKD. The CDR3 loop spans 16 amino acids. Deletions cut 3 bases from V and 3 bases from J, with 14 bases between. CDR3 DNA sequence: TGTGCCACCAGTGATAGTAACTGGGCGTCCAATCAGCCCCAGCATTTT. Amino acids: CATSDSNWASNQPQHF.

The chain uses TRBV20-1 and TRBJ2-1; 9 bases agree with TRBD2. The ends lost 0 bases at V and 0 bases at J; junction bases unmatched: 9. The CDR3 is made up of 18 amino acids. Germline V gives CDR1 DFQATT, CDR2 SNEGSKA (reference sequence). The CDR3 region is CSARDYGTSKGSYNEQFF. CDR3 DNA: TGCAGTGCTAGAGATTATGGGACTAGCAAAGGCTCCTACAATGAGCAGTTCTTC.

The V and J genes are TRBV5-5 and TRBJ1-3; no clear D. The V and J ends lost 4 bases and 0 bases respectively, with 11 bases between them. Germline-derived CDR1 and CDR2 are SGHKS and YYEKEE (reference sequence). The CDR3 length is 15 residues. CDR3 nucleotide sequence: TGTGCCAGCAGCGTAACAAGACACTCTGGAAACACCATATATTTT. Its translation: CASSVTRHSGNTIYF.

The rearrangement uses TRBV5-6 and TRBJ2-2; TRBD1 is a possible D gene (5 bases). The germline V gene encodes CDR1 SGHDT and CDR2 YYEEEE. The V end lost 0 bases, the J end lost 4 bases, and 10 bases lay between the germline ends. The CDR3 contains 15 residues. CDR3 protein: CASSLEWGSTGELFF. The CDR3 nucleotides are TGTGCCAGCAGCTTGGAATGGGGCAGCACCGGGGAGCTGTTTTTT.

The genes are TRBV29-1 and TRBJ2-2; no reliable D call. This CDR3 contains 11 residues. Trimming removed 3 bases at V and 4 bases at J, with 3 bases between. CDR1 SQVTM and CDR2 ANQGSEA come from the germline V gene. In nucleotides, the CDR3 is TGCAGCGTTGAGGGCACCGGGGAGCTGTTTTTT. This sequence encodes CSVEGTGELFF.

The chain combines TRBV7-2 with TRBJ1-5, with 7 nucleotides matching TRBD1. The CDR3 consists of 18 residues. The germline gives CDR1 SGHTA, CDR2 FQGNSA. The V segment lost 5 bases and the J segment 2 bases; nucleotides outside the gene matches: 15. CDR3: CASSRYRQGVRGNQPQHF. The CDR3 nucleotides are TGTGCCAGCAGCCGGTACCGACAGGGAGTTAGGGGCAATCAGCCCCAGCATTTT.

With regard to this clonotype: One end of the junction is discordant with germline, which a read error may explain. This chain uses TRBV5-4 with TRBJ2-7; D might be TRBD1 or TRBD2, each matching 6 bases. The CDR3 runs to 14 residues. Germline CDR1 and CDR2: SGHNT and YYREEE (reference sequence). The chain's CDR3 is CASSLWGADSAWNF. DNA for the CDR3: TGTGCCAGCAGCTTGTGGGGGGCGGACAGCGCTTGGAACTTC.

This clonotype has at least ten counts. V gene TRBV7-9 combines with J gene TRBJ2-7, with 8 bases that match TRBD1. Germline V gene sequence: CDR1 SEHNR, CDR2 FQNEAQ (reference sequence). CDR3 length: 15 amino acids. Germline trimming cut 5 bases from V and 4 bases from J; bases unmatched to any gene: 10. CDR3 bases: TGTGCCAGCAGCCTCGACAGGGGAGGCGAGTACGAGCAGTACTTC. It encodes CASSLDRGGEYEQYF.

The V and J genes are TRBV19 and TRBJ2-1; 11 bases match TRBD2. The CDR3 runs to 16 residues. The germline V gene has CDR1 LNHDA and CDR2 SQIVND (reference sequence). V trimming: 3 bases; J trimming: 6 bases; junction bases outside the gene matches: 7. The CDR3 bases are TGTGCCAGTAGTATCGCCACTAGCGGGAGTTTCAATGAGCAGTTCTTC. The encoded protein is CASSIATSGSFNEQFF.